This T cell receptor beta chain emerged from a study of T cells expressing NK-cell markers. The germline V gene has CDR1 MNHEY and CDR2 SVGEGT. The CDR3 runs 16 residues. No DNA is given; TCRdb re-called the 5' RACE reads and lists each CDR3 protein once. Its table records more than 120,000 distinct CDR3 sequences. Sequences were obtained from blood T cells: a sorted CD56 or NKG2C T cell subset, CD4+ or CD8+ T cells, or bulk PBMC T cells (not recorded which). The clonotype originates from a man younger than 35 in good health. The V gene is TRBV6-2 or TRBV6-3, the J gene TRBJ2-7; TCRdb's D call, TRBD1, is unchecked because there is no DNA. The CDR3 reads CASSYAVTGDPREQYF.